This T cell receptor beta chain is from a study of cytomegalovirus exposure and HLA in healthy donors. Concerning this clone: The antigen remains undetermined.

This CDR3 comprises 12 residues. The germline gives CDR1 LNHDA, CDR2 SQIVND (reference sequence). V dropped 4 bases and J dropped 8 bases, with 9 bases sitting between them. Broader study findings: Accurate prediction of most subjects' HLA-A and HLA-B alleles from TCR beta sequences was reported.

The PCR made use of 60 Vbeta and 13 Jbeta primers. Clones were sequenced by immunoSEQ multiplex PCR, and TCRdb holds only the in-frame ones, with some missing. The table lists some 180,000 clones, roughly 82% of them singletons. This sequence joins TRBV19 and TRBJ2-1; no firm D call. The sequence came from a middle-aged man in good health and CMV-seronegative. The sample was PBMCs. The CDR3 DNA sequence: TGTGCCAGTAGTAAGTATCCGGATGAGCAGTTCTTC. Protein product: CASSKYPDEQFF.